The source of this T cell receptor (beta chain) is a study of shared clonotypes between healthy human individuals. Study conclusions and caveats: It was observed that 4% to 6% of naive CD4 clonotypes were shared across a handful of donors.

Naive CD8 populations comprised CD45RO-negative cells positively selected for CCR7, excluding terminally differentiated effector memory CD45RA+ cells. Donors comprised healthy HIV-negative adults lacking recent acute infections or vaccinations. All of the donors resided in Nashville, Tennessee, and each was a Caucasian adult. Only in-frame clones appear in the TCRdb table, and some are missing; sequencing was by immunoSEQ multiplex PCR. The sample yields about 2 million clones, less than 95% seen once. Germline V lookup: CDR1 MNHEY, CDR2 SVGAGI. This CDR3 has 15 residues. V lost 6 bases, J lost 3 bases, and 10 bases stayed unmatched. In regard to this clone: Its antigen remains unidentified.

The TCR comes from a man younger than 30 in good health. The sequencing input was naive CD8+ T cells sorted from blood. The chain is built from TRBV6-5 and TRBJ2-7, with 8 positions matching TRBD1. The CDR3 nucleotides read TGTGCCAGCAGCGTGGACAGGGCTTCGCTCTACGAGCAGTACTTC. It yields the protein CASSVDRASLYEQYF.